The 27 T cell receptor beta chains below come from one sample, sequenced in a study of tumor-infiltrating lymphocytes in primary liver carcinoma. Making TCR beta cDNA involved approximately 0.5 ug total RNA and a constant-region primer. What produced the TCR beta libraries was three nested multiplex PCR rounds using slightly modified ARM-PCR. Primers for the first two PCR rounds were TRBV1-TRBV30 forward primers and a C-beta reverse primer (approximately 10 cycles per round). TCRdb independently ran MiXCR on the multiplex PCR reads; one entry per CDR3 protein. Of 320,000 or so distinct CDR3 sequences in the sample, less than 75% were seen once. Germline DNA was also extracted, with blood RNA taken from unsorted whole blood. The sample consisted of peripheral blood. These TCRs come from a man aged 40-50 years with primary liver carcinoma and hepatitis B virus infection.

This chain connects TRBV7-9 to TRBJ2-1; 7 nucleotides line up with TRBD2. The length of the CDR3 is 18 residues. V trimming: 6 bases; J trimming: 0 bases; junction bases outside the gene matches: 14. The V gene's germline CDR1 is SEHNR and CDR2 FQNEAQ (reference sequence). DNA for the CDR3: TGTGCCAGCAGTCCCGCGACTGGCGGGGGAAGCTCCTACAATGAGCAGTTCTTC. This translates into CASSPATGGGSSYNEQFF.

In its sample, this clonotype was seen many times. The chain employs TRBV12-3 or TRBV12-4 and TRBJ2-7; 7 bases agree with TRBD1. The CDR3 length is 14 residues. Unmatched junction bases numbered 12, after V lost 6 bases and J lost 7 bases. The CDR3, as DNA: TGTGCCAGCAGCCCCTCGGGACAGCGTGGGGAGCAGTACTTC. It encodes CASSPSGQRGEQYF.

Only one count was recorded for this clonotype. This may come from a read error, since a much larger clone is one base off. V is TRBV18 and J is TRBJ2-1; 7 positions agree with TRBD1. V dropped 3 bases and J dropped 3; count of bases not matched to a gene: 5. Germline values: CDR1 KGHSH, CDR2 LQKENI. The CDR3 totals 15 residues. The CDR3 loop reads CASSPTGYVYNEQFF. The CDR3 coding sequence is TGTGCCAGCTCACCGACAGGGTACGTCTACAATGAGCAGTTCTTC. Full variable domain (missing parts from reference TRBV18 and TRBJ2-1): NAGVMQNPRHLVRRRGQEARLRCSPMKGHSHVYWYRQLPEEGLKFMVYLQKENIIDESGMPKERFSAEFPKEGPSILRIQQVVRGDSAAYFCASSPTGYVYNEQFFGPGTRLTVL.

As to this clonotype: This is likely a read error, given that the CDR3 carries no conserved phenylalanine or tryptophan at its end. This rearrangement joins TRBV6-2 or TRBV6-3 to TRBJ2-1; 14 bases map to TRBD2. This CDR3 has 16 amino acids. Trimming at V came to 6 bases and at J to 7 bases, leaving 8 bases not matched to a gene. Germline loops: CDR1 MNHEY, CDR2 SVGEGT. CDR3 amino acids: CASSDGTSGRSNEQFS. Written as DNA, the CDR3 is TGTGCCAGCAGCGACGGGACTAGCGGGAGAAGTAATGAGCAGTTCTCC.

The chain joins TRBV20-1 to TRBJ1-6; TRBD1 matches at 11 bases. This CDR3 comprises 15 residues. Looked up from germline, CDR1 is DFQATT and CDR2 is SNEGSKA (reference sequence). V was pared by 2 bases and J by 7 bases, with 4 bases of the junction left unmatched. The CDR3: CSARPGTGGNSPLHF. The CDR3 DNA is TGCAGTGCTAGACCGGGGACAGGGGGGAATTCACCCCTCCACTTT.

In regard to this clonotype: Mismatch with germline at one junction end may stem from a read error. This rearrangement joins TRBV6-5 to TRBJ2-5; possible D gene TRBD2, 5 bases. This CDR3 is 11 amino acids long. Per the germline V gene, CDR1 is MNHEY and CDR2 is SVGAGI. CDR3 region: CGSSRGEAENF. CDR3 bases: TGTGGCAGCAGTAGAGGAGAAGCGGAGAATTTC.

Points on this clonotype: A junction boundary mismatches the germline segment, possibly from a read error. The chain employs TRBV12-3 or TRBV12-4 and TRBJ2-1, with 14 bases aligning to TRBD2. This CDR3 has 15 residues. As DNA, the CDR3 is TGTGCTAGCAGTGATGGGACTAGCGGGAGACATGAGCAGTTCTTC. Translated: CASSDGTSGRHEQFF.

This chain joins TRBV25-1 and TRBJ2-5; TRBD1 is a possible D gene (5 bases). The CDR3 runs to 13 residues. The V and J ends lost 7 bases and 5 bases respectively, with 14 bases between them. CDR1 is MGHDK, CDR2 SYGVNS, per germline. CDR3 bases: TGTGCCAGCAACGGCCTGGGGCGGGAGACCCAGTACTTC. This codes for CASNGLGRETQYF.

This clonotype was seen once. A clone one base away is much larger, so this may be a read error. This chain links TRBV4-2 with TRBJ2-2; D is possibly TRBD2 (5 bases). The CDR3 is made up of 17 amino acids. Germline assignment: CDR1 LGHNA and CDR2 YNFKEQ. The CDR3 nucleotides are TGTGCCAGCAGACAAGAAAGAGTAGGGAGTCGGGCCGGGGAGCTGTTTTTT. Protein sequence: CASRQERVGSRAGELFF.

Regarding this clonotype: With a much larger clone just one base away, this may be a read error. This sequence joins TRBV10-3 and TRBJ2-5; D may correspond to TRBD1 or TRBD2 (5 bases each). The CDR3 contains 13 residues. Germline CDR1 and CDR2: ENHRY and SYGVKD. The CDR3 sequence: CATNRDLQGTQYF. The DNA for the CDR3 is TGTGCCACAAACCGGGACCTTCAAGGGACCCAGTACTTC.

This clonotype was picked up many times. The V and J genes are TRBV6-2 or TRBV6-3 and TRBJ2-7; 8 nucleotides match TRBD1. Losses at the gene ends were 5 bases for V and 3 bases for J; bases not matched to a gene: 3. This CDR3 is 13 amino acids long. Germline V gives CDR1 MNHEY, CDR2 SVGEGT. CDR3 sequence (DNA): TGTGCCAGCAGTAAGGACAGGGACTACGAGCAGTACTTC. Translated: CASSKDRDYEQYF.

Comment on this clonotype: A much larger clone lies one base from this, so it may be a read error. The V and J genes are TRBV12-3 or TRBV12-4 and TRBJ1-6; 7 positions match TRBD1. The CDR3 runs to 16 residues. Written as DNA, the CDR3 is TGTGCCAGCAGTTTAAAGGGGGCCGAGTATAATCCACCCCTCCACTTT. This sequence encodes CASSLKGAEYNPPLHF.

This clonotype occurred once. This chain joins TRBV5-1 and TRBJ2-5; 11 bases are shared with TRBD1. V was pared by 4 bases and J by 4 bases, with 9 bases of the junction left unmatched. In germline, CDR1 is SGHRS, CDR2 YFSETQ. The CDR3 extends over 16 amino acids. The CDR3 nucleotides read TGCGCCAGCAGCCAAAGGACAGGGGGCTTTGGAGAGACCCAGTACTTC. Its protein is CASSQRTGGFGETQYF.

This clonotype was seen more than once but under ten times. The CDR3 spells CASSLAGDSTYEQYF. CDR3 DNA sequence: TGTGCCAGCAGTTTAGCGGGGGACAGTACCTACGAGCAGTACTTC. The chain recombines TRBV28 with TRBJ2-7, with D tentatively TRBD1 or TRBD2 (7 bases each). Germline CDR1 is MDHEN and CDR2 is SYDVKM. The V end was cut by 2 bases, the J end by 2 bases, with 13 bases between. This CDR3 comprises 15 residues.

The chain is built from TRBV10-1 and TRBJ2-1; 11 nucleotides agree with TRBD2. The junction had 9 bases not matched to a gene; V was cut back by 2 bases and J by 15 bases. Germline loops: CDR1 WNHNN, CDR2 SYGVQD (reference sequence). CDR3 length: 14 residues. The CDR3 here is CASSEGTSGLGWFF. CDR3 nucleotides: TGCGCCAGCAGTGAGGGGACTAGCGGTCTCGGGTGGTTCTTC.

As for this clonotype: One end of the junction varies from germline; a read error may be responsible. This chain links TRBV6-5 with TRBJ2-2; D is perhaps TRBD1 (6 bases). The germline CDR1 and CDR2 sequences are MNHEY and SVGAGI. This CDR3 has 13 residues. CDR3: CASSYPEFRGAVF. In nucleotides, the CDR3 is TGTGCCAGCAGTTACCCCGAATTCAGGGGAGCTGTTTTT.

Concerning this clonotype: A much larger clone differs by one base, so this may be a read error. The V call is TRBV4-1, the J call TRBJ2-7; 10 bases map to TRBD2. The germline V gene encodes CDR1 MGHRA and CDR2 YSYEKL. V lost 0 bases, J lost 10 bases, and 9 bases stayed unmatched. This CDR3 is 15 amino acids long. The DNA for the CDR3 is TGCGCCAGCAGCCAAGATTTGAGCGGGAGGGGCGACCAGTACTTC. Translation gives CASSQDLSGRGDQYF.

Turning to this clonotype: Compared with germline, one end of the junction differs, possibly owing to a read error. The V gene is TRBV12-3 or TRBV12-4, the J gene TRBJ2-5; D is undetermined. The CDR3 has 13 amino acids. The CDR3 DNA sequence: TGTGCCAACAGTCTAGGGAAACCAGAGACCCAGTACTTC. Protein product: CANSLGKPETQYF.

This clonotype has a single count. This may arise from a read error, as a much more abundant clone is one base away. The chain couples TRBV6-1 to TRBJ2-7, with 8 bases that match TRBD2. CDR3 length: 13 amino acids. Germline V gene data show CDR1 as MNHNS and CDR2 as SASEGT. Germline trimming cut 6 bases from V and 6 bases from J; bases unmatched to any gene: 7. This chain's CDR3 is CASRGLVRSEQYF. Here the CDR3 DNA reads TGTGCCAGCAGGGGACTAGTGAGGAGCGAGCAGTACTTC.

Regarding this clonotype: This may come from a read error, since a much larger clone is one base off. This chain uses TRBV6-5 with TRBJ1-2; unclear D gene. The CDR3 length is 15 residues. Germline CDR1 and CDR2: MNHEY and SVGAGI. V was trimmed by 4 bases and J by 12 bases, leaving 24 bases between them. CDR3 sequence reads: CASSSPGPLWGGHTF. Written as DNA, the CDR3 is TGTGCCAGCAGTTCCCCCGGACCGTTGTGGGGAGGCCACACCTTC.

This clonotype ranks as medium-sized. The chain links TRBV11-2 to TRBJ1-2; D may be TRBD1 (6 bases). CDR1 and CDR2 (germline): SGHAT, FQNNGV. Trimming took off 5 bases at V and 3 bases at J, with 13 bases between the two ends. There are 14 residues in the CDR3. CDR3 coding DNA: TGTGCCAGCAGCGGCAGGGGTTTGGACTATGGCTACACCTTC. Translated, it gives CASSGRGLDYGYTF.

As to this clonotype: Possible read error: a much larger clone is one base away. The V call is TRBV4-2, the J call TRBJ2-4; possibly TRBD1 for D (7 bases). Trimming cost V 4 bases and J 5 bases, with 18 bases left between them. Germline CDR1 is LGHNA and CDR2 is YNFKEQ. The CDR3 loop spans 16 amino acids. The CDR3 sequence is CASSPEAGGGENIQYF. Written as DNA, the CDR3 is TGTGCCAGCAGCCCCGAGGCAGGGGGAGGCGAAAACATTCAGTACTTC.

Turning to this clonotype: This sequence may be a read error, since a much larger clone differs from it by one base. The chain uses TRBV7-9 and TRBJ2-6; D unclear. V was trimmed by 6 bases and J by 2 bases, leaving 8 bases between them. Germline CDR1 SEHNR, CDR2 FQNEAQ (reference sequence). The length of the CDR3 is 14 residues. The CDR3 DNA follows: TGTGCCAGCAGAAAGAGCACTGGGGCCAACGTCCTGACTTTC. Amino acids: CASRKSTGANVLTF.

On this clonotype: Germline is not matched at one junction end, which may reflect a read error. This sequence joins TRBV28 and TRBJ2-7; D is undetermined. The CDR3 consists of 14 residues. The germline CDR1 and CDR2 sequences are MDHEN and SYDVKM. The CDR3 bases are TGTGCCGGCAGTCCCGATAGGGAAATCTACGAGCAGTACTTC. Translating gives CAGSPDREIYEQYF.

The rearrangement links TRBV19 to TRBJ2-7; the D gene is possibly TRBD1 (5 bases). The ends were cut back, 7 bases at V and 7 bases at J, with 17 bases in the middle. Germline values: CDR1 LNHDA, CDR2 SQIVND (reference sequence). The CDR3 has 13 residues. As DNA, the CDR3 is TGTGCCAGTAATGTAACAGGAACGGAAGAGCAGTACTTC. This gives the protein CASNVTGTEEQYF. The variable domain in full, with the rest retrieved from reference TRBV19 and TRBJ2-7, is DGGITQSPKYLFRKEGQNVTLSCEQNLNHDAMYWYRQDPGQGLRLIYYSQIVNDFQKGDIAEGYSVSREKKESFPLTVTSAQKNPTAFYLCASNVTGTEEQYFGPGTRLTVT.

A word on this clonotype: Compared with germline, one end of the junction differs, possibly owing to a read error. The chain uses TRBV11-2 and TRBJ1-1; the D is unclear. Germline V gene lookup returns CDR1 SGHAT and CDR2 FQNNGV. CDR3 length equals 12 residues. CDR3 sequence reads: CDSSLVVSEAFF. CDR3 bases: TGTGACAGCAGCTTAGTTGTATCTGAAGCTTTCTTT.

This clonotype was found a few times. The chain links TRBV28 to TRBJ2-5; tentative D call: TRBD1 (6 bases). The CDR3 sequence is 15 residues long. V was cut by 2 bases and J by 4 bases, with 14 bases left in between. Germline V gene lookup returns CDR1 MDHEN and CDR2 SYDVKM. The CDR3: CASSLNRVGRETQYF. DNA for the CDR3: TGTGCCAGCAGTTTAAACAGGGTAGGACGAGAGACCCAGTACTTC.